This TCR beta chain emerged from a study of cytomegalovirus exposure and HLA in healthy donors. Study overall: Across a few hundred genotyped donors, more than 75% landed in the Caucasian-associated ancestry cluster. Findings and limits, study-wide: At a 0.05 false discovery rate, a later analysis found approximately 15,000 TCR beta sequences to be associated with HLA alleles. A later analysis found common viral pathogens apparently linked to several of the most significant clusters. Presence/absence analyses treated sequencing depth as roughly uniform across donors.

The CDR3 is 13 residues long. Germline assignment: CDR1 LNHNV and CDR2 YYDKDF (reference sequence). V lost 1 base and J lost 3, with 6 bases in between. Comments on this clone: Its specificity is not known.

A multiplex PCR was run with 60 Vbeta primers and 13 Jbeta primers. Libraries were prepared by immunoSEQ multiplex PCR; TCRdb keeps only in-frame clonotypes and omits some of them. The sample holds approximately 100,000 clones, about 83% seen once. Specimen: PBMCs. This rearrangement joins TRBV15 to TRBJ1-1; D uncertain. This receptor was taken from a female donor in good health and CMV-seronegative. For the CDR3, the DNA is TGTGCCACCAGCAGAGCCTTAGACACTGAAGCTTTCTTT. It codes for CATSRALDTEAFF.